The 17 T cell receptor beta chains reported below all come from one sample, sequenced in a study of spatial heterogeneity in lung cancer. Each CDR3 protein is one row after TCRdb ran MiXCR on the 5' RACE reads. The sample lists approximately 40,000 distinct CDR3 sequences, about 7.2% occurring once. The sample's time point: sample taken at primary tumor resection. Sequencing used PBMCs, obtained at surgery. The receptors derive from a female donor with early-stage non-small cell lung cancer.

This clonotype was observed many times. The chain couples TRBV18 to TRBJ1-1; no clear D gene. The CDR3 sequence is 14 residues long. CDR1 KGHSH and CDR2 LQKENI come from the germline V gene. V was pared by 1 base and J by 2 bases, with 8 bases between. In DNA form, the CDR3 reads TGTGCCAGCTCACCACTGGCGGCAAACACTGAAGCTTTCTTT. Protein product: CASSPLAANTEAFF.

This chain uses TRBV5-4 with TRBJ2-6; D remains unclear. Trimming cost V 10 bases and J 0 bases, with 17 bases left between them. The CDR3 sequence is 16 residues long. CDR1 is SGHNT and CDR2 is YYREEE in the germline V gene (reference sequence). The CDR3 nucleotides are TGTGCCCTAGGACGGCAGACTTCCTCTGGGGCCAACGTCCTGACTTTC. Its translation is CALGRQTSSGANVLTF. Full variable domain (outside the CDR3, taken from reference TRBV5-4 and TRBJ2-6): ETGVTQSPTHLIKTRGQQVTLRCSSQSGHNTVSWYQQALGQGPQFIFQYYREEENGRGNFPPRFSGLQFPNYSSELNVNALELDDSALYLCALGRQTSSGANVLTFGAGSRLTVL.

This clonotype came up many times. V gene TRBV7-3 combines with J gene TRBJ2-1; 7 bases agree with TRBD2. V shed 0 bases, J shed 15 bases, and the junction held 8 bases outside the gene matches. Germline CDR1 and CDR2: SGHTA and FQGTGA. The CDR3 contains 13 residues. The CDR3 DNA reads as TGTGCCAGCAGCTTAACGAGGGAGGGGTTAAGGTTCTTC. Protein: CASSLTREGLRFF.

This chain uses TRBV28 with TRBJ1-4, with 7 bases identical to TRBD1. The CDR3 has 13 residues. J was trimmed by 5 bases and V by 5 bases; bases with no gene match: 2. The germline V gene encodes CDR1 MDHEN and CDR2 SYDVKM. The CDR3 DNA sequence: TGTGCCAGCAGTCTGGACAGGAATGAAAAACTGTTTTTT. Translating gives CASSLDRNEKLFF. The entire variable domain, with the rest obtained from reference TRBV28 and TRBJ1-4, is as follows: DVKVTQSSRYLVKRTGEKVFLECVQDMDHENMFWYRQDPGLGLRLIYFSYDVKMKEKGDIPEGYSVSREKKERFSLILESASTNQTSMYLCASSLDRNEKLFFGSGTQLSVL.

This clonotype was picked up many times. V and J are TRBV5-1 and TRBJ1-4, with 7 positions matching TRBD1. After removal of 5 bases from V and 4 bases from J, the junction contained 8 bases not matched to a gene. Germline assignment: CDR1 SGHRS and CDR2 YFSETQ. The CDR3 has 15 amino acids. CDR3 in DNA: TGCGCCAGCAGAAAACAGGGGACTATTAATGAAAAACTGTTTTTT. Its protein product is CASRKQGTINEKLFF.

This clonotype has only a few counts. V and J are TRBV11-1 and TRBJ2-3; 10 bases line up with TRBD2. CDR1 is SGHAT, CDR2 FQDESV, per germline (reference sequence). This CDR3 region has 16 residues. The trim removed 4 bases at V and 0 bases at J, leaving 4 bases unmatched. The CDR3 loop is CASSSTSGASTDTQYF. CDR3 DNA: TGTGCCAGCAGCTCCACTAGCGGGGCTAGCACAGATACGCAGTATTTT. The full variable domain, with the rest looked up from reference TRBV11-1 and TRBJ2-3, is EAEVAQSPRYKITEKSQAVAFWCDPISGHATLYWYRQILGQGPELLVQFQDESVVDDSQLPKDRFSAERLKGVDSTLKIQPAELGDSAMYLCASSSTSGASTDTQYFGPGTRLTVL.

This clonotype was detected many times. V is TRBV29-1 and J is TRBJ2-1; 11 bases are shared with TRBD2. Unmatched junction bases numbered 8, after V lost 6 bases and J lost 4 bases. Germline V gene data show CDR1 as SQVTM and CDR2 as ANQGSEA. The CDR3 has 15 amino acids. The CDR3 DNA is TGCAGCGTGGATGCCCTAGCGGGAGGATACAATGAGCAGTTCTTC. This gives the protein CSVDALAGGYNEQFF.

This clonotype has a count of ten or more. The genes are TRBV5-6 and TRBJ2-2; D unresolved. The CDR3 has 14 amino acids. The V and J ends lost 0 bases and 2 bases respectively, with 5 bases between them. The germline V gene encodes CDR1 SGHDT and CDR2 YYEEEE. CDR3 coding DNA: TGTGCCAGCAGCTTGGTGGGCAACACCGGGGAGCTGTTTTTT. It specifies CASSLVGNTGELFF.

As regards this clonotype: A read error may be the cause here, since a much bigger clone is one base away. The rearrangement uses TRBV18 and TRBJ2-5; TRBD1 matches at 7 bases. Germline V gene lookup returns CDR1 KGHSH and CDR2 LQKENI. CDR3 length equals 17 residues. The CDR3 spells CASSPLSTGSSQEAQYF. The CDR3, as DNA: TGTGCCAGCTCACCACTTTCGACAGGGAGTAGCCAAGAGGCCCAGTACTTC.

This clonotype was recorded at least ten times. The V and J genes are TRBV12-3 or TRBV12-4 and TRBJ1-5; D possibly corresponds to TRBD1 (5 bases). The CDR3 consists of 13 residues. Trimming stripped 6 bases from V and 6 bases from J, with 12 bases between. The CDR3 DNA is TGTGCCAGCAGGGGTACGGGGGTTCAGCCCCAGCATTTT. This translates into CASRGTGVQPQHF.

The sample holds a few counts of this clonotype. J is TRBJ1-1 and V is TRBV5-1; 8 nucleotides line up with TRBD1. In germline, CDR1 is SGHRS, CDR2 YFSETQ. The CDR3 has 15 residues. V shed 1 base, J shed 5 bases, and the junction held 7 bases outside the gene matches. The CDR3 coding sequence is TGCGCCAGCAGCTTGAGGGCAGGGGGCGGGACTGAAGCTTTCTTT. As protein: CASSLRAGGGTEAFF.

This clonotype counts as medium-sized. The V call is TRBV7-8, the J call TRBJ2-5, with D perhaps matching TRBD1 or TRBD2 (5 bases each). The CDR3 spans 15 residues. V was pared by 3 bases and J by 4 bases, with 15 bases between. Per the germline V gene, CDR1 is SGHVS and CDR2 is FQNEAQ. The DNA of the CDR3 is TGTGCCAGCAGCTTCCCTCTGTGGGGGACAGAGACCCAGTACTTC. Its translation: CASSFPLWGTETQYF.

The chain recombines TRBV4-1 with TRBJ2-1, with TRBD2 matching 8 bases. Germline values: CDR1 MGHRA, CDR2 YSYEKL. V was pared by 3 bases and J by 6 bases, with 16 bases of the junction left unmatched. The CDR3 length is 18 residues. In DNA form, the CDR3 reads TGCGCCAGCAGCCACAAGGGTAGCGGGGCAAATACGGGCAATGAGCAGTTCTTC. It specifies CASSHKGSGANTGNEQFF.

This chain joins TRBV28 and TRBJ2-7, with TRBD2 matching over 8 bases. The CDR3 sequence is 15 residues long. Trimming removed 7 bases from V and 3 bases from J; junction bases left unmatched: 11. Germline CDR1 is MDHEN and CDR2 is SYDVKM. The CDR3 nucleotides are TGTGCCAGCACGGGGGGGGCCACAAAATTCTACGAGCAGTACTTC. Its translation is CASTGGATKFYEQYF. The complete variable domain, with remaining parts taken from reference TRBV28 and TRBJ2-7, reads DVKVTQSSRYLVKRTGEKVFLECVQDMDHENMFWYRQDPGLGLRLIYFSYDVKMKEKGDIPEGYSVSREKKERFSLILESASTNQTSMYLCASTGGATKFYEQYFGPGTRLTVT.

This clonotype was observed a handful of times. CDR3 loop: CASSIPGGGDVYGYTF. For the CDR3, the DNA is TGTGCCAGTAGTATACCCGGCGGAGGGGATGTCTATGGCTACACCTTC. The chain employs TRBV19 and TRBJ1-2; TRBD1 might be the D (5 bases). CDR1 and CDR2 (germline): LNHDA, SQIVND (reference sequence). This CDR3 contains 16 residues. Between the trimmed V and J ends, which lost 2 bases and 4 bases, there was a span of 17 bases.

This clonotype appeared a few times. The rearrangement links TRBV6-1 to TRBJ2-3, with D unresolved. Germline loops: CDR1 MNHNS, CDR2 SASEGT. V gave up 4 bases and J gave up 9 bases, with 11 bases separating them. The CDR3 totals 12 residues. The CDR3 spells CASSGRLRTQYF. The DNA for the CDR3 is TGTGCCAGCAGTGGTAGACTGCGGACGCAGTATTTT.

This clonotype has a count of ten or more. This chain joins TRBV7-2 and TRBJ2-1; 7 nucleotides match TRBD2. Germline V gene sequence: CDR1 SGHTA, CDR2 FQGNSA. CDR3 size: 15 residues. With V trimmed by 5 bases and J by 1 base, 5 bases remained unmatched. The CDR3 loop is CASSLRLASYNEQFF. CDR3 DNA: TGTGCCAGCAGCCTGCGACTAGCTTCCTACAATGAGCAGTTCTTC.